These 17 T cell receptor beta chains were sequenced from one sample in a study of blood T cell repertoires in COVID-19. Generated by immunoSEQ multiplex PCR, the TCRdb table keeps only in-frame clones and is missing some. The sample includes 120,000 to 150,000 clones, roughly 84% of them seen just once. Material for sequencing was peripheral blood. The receptors were gathered from a human donor in a cohort sampled during active COVID-19.

The V and J genes are TRBV7-6 and TRBJ1-1; 12 bases line up with TRBD1. The trim removed 5 bases at V and 1 base at J, leaving 5 bases unmatched. The CDR3 spans 16 residues. Germline CDR1 SGHVS, CDR2 FNYEAQ. CDR3 coding DNA: TGTGCCAGCAGCCCCGGGACAGGGGGCAGGAACACTGAAGCTTTCTTT. Translating it yields CASSPGTGGRNTEAFF. The full variable domain, in which reference TRBV7-6 and TRBJ1-1 provide the parts outside the CDR3, is GAGVSQSPRYKVTKRGQDVALRCDPISGHVSLYWYRQALGQGPEFLTYFNYEAQQDKSGLPNDRFSAERPEGSISTLTIQRTEQRDSAMYRCASSPGTGGRNTEAFFGQGTRLTVV.

This chain links TRBV7-2 with TRBJ2-3, with 11 bases lining up with TRBD2. The CDR3 covers 15 residues. Germline V gene lookup returns CDR1 SGHTA and CDR2 FQGNSA. The V and J ends lost 5 bases and 1 base, in that order; junction bases with no gene match: 2. The CDR3 loop reads CASSLLAGGTDTQYF. The CDR3 DNA is TGTGCCAGCAGCCTACTAGCGGGGGGCACAGATACGCAGTATTTT.

The chain combines TRBV7-2 with TRBJ1-2; 9 bases are a match to TRBD1. The V segment lost 4 bases and the J segment 6 bases; nucleotides outside the gene matches: 9. Germline V lookup: CDR1 SGHTA, CDR2 FQGNSA. The CDR3 runs to 15 residues. The CDR3 protein is CASSSTGQGGHGYTF. The CDR3 DNA is TGTGCCAGCAGCTCTACGGGACAGGGAGGCCATGGCTACACCTTC.

This chain links TRBV4-1 with TRBJ2-5, with TRBD1 as a possible D gene (6 bases). Germline CDR1 MGHRA, CDR2 YSYEKL. V was pared by 5 bases and J by 3 bases, with 13 bases between. The CDR3 runs 14 residues. CDR3 loop: CASSATGGKETQYF. DNA of the CDR3: TGCGCCAGCAGCGCGACAGGAGGCAAAGAGACCCAGTACTTC.

This rearrangement joins TRBV7-2 to TRBJ2-3; TRBD2 might be the D (6 bases). CDR3 size: 15 residues. Germline V gene data show CDR1 as SGHTA and CDR2 as FQGNSA. The V gene lost 1 base and the J gene lost 1 base, with 9 bases spanning the gap. For the CDR3, the DNA is TGTGCCAGCAGCTTAGGAGCTAGCGGCACAGATACGCAGTATTTT. Translating it yields CASSLGASGTDTQYF.

The chain combines TRBV2 with TRBJ2-3; 7 bases are a match to TRBD1. This CDR3 comprises 15 residues. The V and J ends lost 4 bases and 0 bases, in that order; junction bases with no gene match: 4. Germline values: CDR1 SNHLY, CDR2 FYNNEI. CDR3 region: CASSVDRVSTDTQYF. The CDR3 DNA reads as TGTGCCAGCAGTGTCGACAGGGTGAGCACAGATACGCAGTATTTT.

The genes are TRBV6-6 and TRBJ1-5; 7 bases fit TRBD1. J gave up 1 base and V 6 bases, and 3 bases lay outside the gene matches. Germline CDR1 and CDR2: MNHNY and SVGAGI (reference sequence). The CDR3 runs to 14 residues. CDR3 amino acids: CASRGGQSNQPQHF. The CDR3 DNA follows: TGTGCCAGCAGGGGGGGACAGAGCAATCAGCCCCAGCATTTT.

The DNA for the CDR3 is TGTGCCACCAGTGGGGCAGGGGTATACGAGCAGTACTTC. It is translated as CATSGAGVYEQYF. This chain uses TRBV24-1 with TRBJ2-7; D possibly corresponds to TRBD1 (6 bases). CDR1 is KGHDR, CDR2 SFDVKD, per germline. Between the trimmed V and J ends, which lost 5 bases and 4 bases, there was a span of 11 bases. There are 13 residues in the CDR3.

The chain combines TRBV4-2 with TRBJ2-5; possible D gene TRBD1, 5 bases. The V end was cut by 1 base, the J end by 1 base, with 16 bases between. This CDR3 is built from 17 residues. Germline assignment: CDR1 LGHNA and CDR2 YNFKEQ. As DNA, the CDR3 is TGTGCCAGCAGCCAAGTAGGGGATACAGTGATCCAAGAGACCCAGTACTTC. Its translation: CASSQVGDTVIQETQYF.

The chain carries TRBV7-9 and TRBJ2-2; 15 bases agree with TRBD2. The germline V gene encodes CDR1 SEHNR and CDR2 FQNEAQ (reference sequence). V dropped 4 bases and J dropped 6; count of bases not matched to a gene: 3. The CDR3 length is 16 residues. CDR3 nucleotides: TGTGCCAGCAGCTCCGGACTAGCGGGGGGGTCCGGGGAGCTGTTTTTT. Translating gives CASSSGLAGGSGELFF. Complete variable domain (other parts from reference TRBV7-9 and TRBJ2-2): DTGVSQNPRHKITKRGQNVTFRCDPISEHNRLYWYRQTLGQGPEFLTYFQNEAQLEKSRLLSDRFSAERPKGSFSTLEIQRTEQGDSAMYLCASSSGLAGGSGELFFGEGSRLTVL.

This chain connects TRBV19 to TRBJ1-3, with 8 bases identical to TRBD1. The CDR3 loop spans 18 amino acids. CDR1 is LNHDA, CDR2 SQIVND, per germline (reference sequence). J gave up 0 bases and V 1 base, and 8 bases lay outside the gene matches. The DNA of the CDR3 is TGTGCCAGTAGTATAGGATCCGGGACAGGCACCTCTGGAAACACCATATATTTT. Residues: CASSIGSGTGTSGNTIYF.

V is TRBV11-3 and J is TRBJ1-4; 7 positions match TRBD1. Trimming removed 5 bases from V and 6 bases from J; junction bases left unmatched: 12. The CDR3 runs 16 residues. CDR1 and CDR2 from the germline V gene are SGHNT and YENEEA. The CDR3 DNA reads TGTGCCAGCAGCCCCCGAAACAGGGGAGTGCATGAAAAACTGTTTTTT. Amino acid sequence: CASSPRNRGVHEKLFF.

This clone was seen a few times. The V and J genes are TRBV16 and TRBJ1-5; 8 positions match TRBD1. Trimming took 4 bases from V and 7 from J; bases not matched to a gene: 6. This CDR3 has 14 residues. Germline V CDR1 and CDR2: KGHSY, FQNENV. The CDR3 protein is CASSPRQGLQPQHF. The CDR3 DNA reads as TGTGCCAGCAGCCCCCGACAGGGGCTGCAGCCCCAGCATTTT.

The rearrangement joins TRBV7-2 to TRBJ2-1; unclear D gene. The V gene lost 5 bases and the J gene lost 2 bases, with 10 bases spanning the gap. From germline, CDR1 is SGHTA and CDR2 FQGNSA. The CDR3 is 14 residues long. DNA of the CDR3: TGTGCCAGCAGCCCCGTTTCCCCCTACAATGAGCAGTTCTTC. Its translation: CASSPVSPYNEQFF.

V and J are TRBV28 and TRBJ2-5; 8 nucleotides align to TRBD1. Germline V gives CDR1 MDHEN, CDR2 SYDVKM. CDR3 length: 17 residues. With 5 bases clipped from V and 0 bases from J, the junction kept 11 bases outside the gene matches. CDR3 sequence (DNA): TGTGCCAGCAGTCAACCCCCGGGACAGGCTAACCAAGAGACCCAGTACTTC. This translates into CASSQPPGQANQETQYF.

The CDR3 loop is CASSWGGIGEQYF. The CDR3 DNA reads TGTGCCAGCAGTTGGGGGGGAATTGGGGAGCAGTACTTC. The chain combines TRBV28 with TRBJ2-7; 7 bases are a match to TRBD2. Germline CDR1 MDHEN, CDR2 SYDVKM. This CDR3 region has 13 residues. V gave up 4 bases and J gave up 7 bases; unmatched junction bases: 7.

This clone was seen a handful of times. The chain is built from TRBV9 and TRBJ1-4; TRBD1 matches 8 bases. The germline V gene has CDR1 SGDLS and CDR2 YYNGEE. Losses at the gene ends were 3 bases for V and 0 bases for J; bases not matched to a gene: 4. The CDR3 consists of 16 residues. The chain's CDR3 is CASSEGQGATNEKLFF. The CDR3 DNA sequence: TGTGCCAGCAGCGAAGGACAGGGCGCAACTAATGAAAAACTGTTTTTT.